This is a list of T cell receptor beta chains from one sample in a study of T-cell memory formation after mild COVID-19. TCRdb recomputed calls from the 5' RACE reads with MiXCR, one row per CDR3 protein. This table holds some 490,000 distinct CDR3 sequences, around a sixth found once. Material for sequencing was PBMCs or a T cell subset sorted from them (not recorded which). The receptors stem from an adult woman who had mild COVID-19 (a few samples of this study predate the infection). Cell type and time point are not known. Both conserved end residues are trimmed from each CDR3. Each record gives: J gene, V gene, CDR3 length, clone size, CDR3 protein. Size values are once, few and many counts, or a class for expanded clones, and some rows have none.

TRBJ2-1,TRBV7-9,14,-,ASSLPQGSPYNEQF
TRBJ2-1,TRBV5-1,13,few,ASSYGTSGIRGQF
TRBJ2-3,TRBV5-1,12,-,ASSRGQDTDTQY
TRBJ1-2,TRBV15,13,-,ATSSERTGRVGYT
TRBJ1-6,TRBV6-5,13,-,ASIALTGDNSPLH
TRBJ2-7,TRBV7-2,14,many,ASTLGLAGLSYEQY
TRBJ2-3,TRBV7-2,13,few,ASSLDYLSTDTQY
TRBJ2-7,TRBV3-1,11,-,ASSDLGGFEQY
TRBJ1-3,TRBV25-1,12,few,ASSVDQGGNTIY
TRBJ2-2,TRBV6-2/TRBV6-3,14,-,ASSFRTPGNTGELF
TRBJ2-2,TRBV5-1,11,-,ASQLAGTGELF
TRBJ2-3,TRBV20-1,13,once,SAPTIATRTDTQY
TRBJ2-7,TRBV5-1,12,few,ASSSAAIPGGQY
TRBJ2-3,TRBV28,13,-,ASSPGTTQGDTHY
TRBJ2-1,TRBV11-2,16,-,ASSFVGGAGPRYNEQF
TRBJ2-7,TRBV12-3/TRBV12-4,14,few,ASSLSRGRQGDEQY
TRBJ1-5,TRBV4-1,13,-,ASSQDTPLNQPQH
TRBJ1-3,TRBV3-1,12,-,ASSTYGGRNTIY
TRBJ2-7,TRBV7-3,13,-,ASSWSGGANYEQY
TRBJ2-3,TRBV27,14,-,ASSPQAVHSLVGEN
TRBJ2-5,TRBV7-9,13,-,ASSLIRGFKETQY
TRBJ1-3,TRBV5-4,13,-,ASSPGPASGNTIY
TRBJ2-3,TRBV7-2,14,few,ASSLTSAGGTDTQY
TRBJ2-7,TRBV3-1,12,-,ASSPWHNLEEQY
TRBJ2-1,TRBV11-2,15,-,ASSLGRMGGRRNEQF
TRBJ2-3,TRBV6-5,13,few,ASRTLTSGTDTQY
TRBJ1-2,TRBV29-1,9,-,SVDRDYGYT
TRBJ2-7,TRBV9,12,-,ASSETDRPYEQY
TRBJ2-1,TRBV6-5,10,few,ASSYARGVEF
TRBJ1-2,TRBV18,15,-,ASSPWDRTVADYGYT
TRBJ2-3,TRBV2,12,-,ASSERRGTDTQY
TRBJ2-5,TRBV30,14,-,AWSPLYAGNQETQY
TRBJ2-3,TRBV5-1,13,-,ASSQGLLSTDTQY
TRBJ1-2,TRBV12-3/TRBV12-4,11,-,ASSFNEGLGYT
TRBJ2-2,TRBV18,14,-,ASSPPGGAYTGELF
TRBJ2-1,TRBV10-2,11,-,ASSRTLYNEQF
TRBJ2-2,TRBV5-4,14,few,ASSKGTSGGLGELF
TRBJ2-1,TRBV7-3,13,few,ASRLGPQIYNEQF
TRBJ2-7,TRBV4-1,15,-,ASSQSERELDSYEQY
TRBJ2-7,TRBV5-1,15,-,ASSKTGTGRPPYEQY
TRBJ1-4,TRBV12-3/TRBV12-4,15,-,ASSLFPGRGNREKLF
TRBJ2-1,TRBV9,12,few,ASSSGRREDEQF
TRBJ2-7,TRBV4-3,12,few,ASSQDMGVREQY
TRBJ2-5,TRBV6-5,10,few,ASSPNPPTQY
TRBJ1-1,TRBV5-1,13,-,ASSFTGTANTEAF
TRBJ1-1,TRBV13,12,few,ASSLTGGSTEAF
TRBJ2-7,TRBV7-2,13,-,ASTPGGLAGYEQY
TRBJ2-7,TRBV29-1,9,-,SVGGDYEQY
TRBJ2-1,TRBV5-1,12,many,ASSFGSTYNEQF
TRBJ2-6,TRBV5-1,17,few,ASSLDRGQGGSGANVLT
TRBJ1-1,TRBV12-3/TRBV12-4,11,few,ASSGVTNTEAF
TRBJ2-2,TRBV2,13,few,ASRVLAGRTGELF
TRBJ1-2,TRBV25-1,10,-,ASSGARYGYT
TRBJ2-2,TRBV7-9,14,-,ASILTGTVRTGELF